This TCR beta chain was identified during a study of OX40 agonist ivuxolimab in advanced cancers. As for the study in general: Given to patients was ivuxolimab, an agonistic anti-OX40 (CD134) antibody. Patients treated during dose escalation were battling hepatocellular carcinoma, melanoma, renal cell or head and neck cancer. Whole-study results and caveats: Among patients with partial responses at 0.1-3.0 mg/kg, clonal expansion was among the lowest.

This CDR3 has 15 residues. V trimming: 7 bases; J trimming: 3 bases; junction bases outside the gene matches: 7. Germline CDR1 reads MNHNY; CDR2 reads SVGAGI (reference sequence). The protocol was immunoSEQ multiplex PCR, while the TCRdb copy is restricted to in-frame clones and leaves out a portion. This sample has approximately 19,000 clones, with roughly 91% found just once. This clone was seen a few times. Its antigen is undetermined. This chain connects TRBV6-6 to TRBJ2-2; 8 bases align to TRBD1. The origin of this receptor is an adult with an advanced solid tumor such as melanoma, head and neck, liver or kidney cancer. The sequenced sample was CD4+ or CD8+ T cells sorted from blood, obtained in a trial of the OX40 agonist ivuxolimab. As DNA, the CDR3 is TGTGCCAGCAATGAGGGCAGGGGGCACACCGGGGAGCTGTTTTTT. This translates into CASNEGRGHTGELFF.